This T cell receptor (beta chain) is from a study of T cell changes during pregnancy in multiple sclerosis. Clones were read by immunoSEQ multiplex PCR, and TCRdb kept only the in-frame ones, dropping some. The sample records more than 45,000 clones, 90% to 95% being singletons. In germline, CDR1 is MNHNS, CDR2 SASEGT. The CDR3 loop spans 16 amino acids. V lost 3 bases and J 0 bases, leaving 13 bases between the germline ends. The starting material was CD4+ T cells from peripheral blood mononuclear cells, obtained in the second trimester of pregnancy. The chain links TRBV6-1 to TRBJ2-3; D may be TRBD1 (5 bases). The TCR was taken from a female donor with multiple sclerosis, enrolled in a pregnancy study. This CDR3 is CASSDHARTSTDTQYF. The CDR3 coding sequence is TGTGCCAGCAGTGATCACGCTCGGACAAGCACAGATACGCAGTATTTT.